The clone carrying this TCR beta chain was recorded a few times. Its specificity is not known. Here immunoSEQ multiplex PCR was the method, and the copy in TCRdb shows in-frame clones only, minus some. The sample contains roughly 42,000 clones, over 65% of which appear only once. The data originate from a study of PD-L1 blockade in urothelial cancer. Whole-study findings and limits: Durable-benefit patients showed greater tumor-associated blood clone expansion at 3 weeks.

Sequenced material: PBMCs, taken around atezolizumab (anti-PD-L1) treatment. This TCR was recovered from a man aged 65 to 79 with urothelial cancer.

For the CDR3, the DNA is TGTGCCACCAGGGAGCGGGGTAGCAATCAGCCCCAGCATTTT. It codes for CATRERGSNQPQHF. The rearrangement uses TRBV2 and TRBJ1-5, with D possibly being TRBD1 (5 bases). V was trimmed by 10 bases and J by 0 bases, leaving 13 bases between them. Germline CDR1 reads SNHLY; CDR2 reads FYNNEI. The CDR3 is 14 residues long.